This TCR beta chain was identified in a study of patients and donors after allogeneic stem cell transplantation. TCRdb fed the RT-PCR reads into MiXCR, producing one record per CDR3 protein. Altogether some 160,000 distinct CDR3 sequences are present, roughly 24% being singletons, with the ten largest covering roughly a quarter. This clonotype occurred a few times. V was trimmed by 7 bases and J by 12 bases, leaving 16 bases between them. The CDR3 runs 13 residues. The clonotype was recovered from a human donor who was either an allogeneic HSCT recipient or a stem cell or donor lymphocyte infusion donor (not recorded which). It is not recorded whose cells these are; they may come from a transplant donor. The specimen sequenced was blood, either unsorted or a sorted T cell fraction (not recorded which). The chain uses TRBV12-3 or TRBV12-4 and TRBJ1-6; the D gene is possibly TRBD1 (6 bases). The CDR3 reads CASTFDRLKPLHF. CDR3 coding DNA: TGTGCCAGCACCTTTGACAGGTTAAAACCCCTCCACTTT.